This passage covers 27 T cell receptor beta chains from one sample sequenced in a study of technical replicates of blood from a handful of donors (dated by TCRdb to 2017 to 2019). The library was prepared using the immunoSEQ multiplex PCR assay. Entries here come from immuneACCESS through TCRdb and include only in-frame sequences with V and J called. Some clones fail to appear in such tables; in the studies checked, an unresolved V gene covers under half of the shortfall, and the cause of the remainder is unknown. This sample holds approximately 89,000 clones; over 85% were observed only once. Jointly, the top ten make up about 0.25% of the sample. The source material was T cells isolated from PBMCs. These receptors originate from a human donor in good health.

J is TRBJ1-5 and V is TRBV5-1; D is unclear. Trimming removed 0 bases at V and 4 bases at J, with 11 bases between. Germline values: CDR1 SGHRS, CDR2 YFSETQ. This CDR3 comprises 15 residues. The DNA for the CDR3 is TGCGCCAGCAGCTTGGCGGGTTACGGGAATCAGCCCCAGCATTTT. Protein product: CASSLAGYGNQPQHF. Together with reference TRBV5-1 and TRBJ1-5, the CDR3 gives the full variable domain: KAGVTQTPRYLIKTRGQQVTLSCSPISGHRSVSWYQQTPGQGLQFLFEYFSETQRNKGNFPGRFSGRQFSNSRSEMNVSTLELGDSALYLCASSLAGYGNQPQHFGDGTRLSIL.

This clone was seen a single time. The rearrangement joins TRBV27 to TRBJ1-2, with 7 bases aligning to TRBD1. The CDR3 length is 14 residues. V lost 2 bases to trimming and J lost 4 bases; unmatched junction nucleotides: 4. Germline V gene lookup returns CDR1 MNHEY and CDR2 SMNVEV (reference sequence). CDR3 bases: TGTGCCAGCAGTTTAGAGGCAGGGGGCTATGGCTACACCTTC. Translation gives CASSLEAGGYGYTF.

V usage is TRBV4-1 and J usage is TRBJ1-6; 7 bases match TRBD1. This CDR3 contains 15 residues. With V trimmed by 5 bases and J by 7 bases, 8 bases remained unmatched. The germline V gene has CDR1 MGHRA and CDR2 YSYEKL. CDR3 in amino acids: CASSFSGGRNSPLHF. The CDR3 nucleotides are TGCGCCAGCAGCTTCTCAGGGGGAAGGAATTCACCCCTCCACTTT.

V gene TRBV6-1 combines with J gene TRBJ2-3; 7 positions match TRBD2. The V gene's germline CDR1 is MNHNS and CDR2 SASEGT. The CDR3 loop spans 15 amino acids. V lost 8 bases and J lost 0; bases outside the gene matches: 8. CDR3 in DNA: TGTGCCAGCGGGCCCCACGGGGGGAGCACAGATACGCAGTATTTT. Protein sequence: CASGPHGGSTDTQYF.

CDR3 coding DNA: TGTGCCAGCAGCTTATTTGCCAAACTCGGGACAGATACCTTCTATGGCTACACCTTC. Translated: CASSLFAKLGTDTFYGYTF. V and J are TRBV11-2 and TRBJ1-2, with 7 bases matching TRBD1. CDR1 and CDR2 (germline): SGHAT, FQNNGV. CDR3 length equals 19 residues. V trimming: 2 bases; J trimming: 4 bases; junction bases outside the gene matches: 19.

The rearrangement joins TRBV5-1 to TRBJ1-2; TRBD1 aligns across 9 bases. Trimming cost V 4 bases and J 4 bases; bases outside gene matches: 5. This CDR3 is built from 14 residues. CDR1 is SGHRS and CDR2 is YFSETQ in the germline V gene. CDR3 residues: CASSEGQGTYGYTF. The CDR3 nucleotides are TGCGCCAGCAGCGAGGGACAGGGAACCTATGGCTACACCTTC.

The V and J genes are TRBV5-4 and TRBJ2-1, with a weak D call TRBD2 (5 bases). The germline V gene encodes CDR1 SGHNT and CDR2 YYREEE (reference sequence). The CDR3 is made up of 13 amino acids. The germline V and J ends were trimmed by 0 bases and 7 bases, with 8 bases remaining between them. As DNA, the CDR3 is TGTGCCAGCAGCTTGGGTCGGGGAAATGAGCAGTTCTTC. Its translation is CASSLGRGNEQFF.

The chain employs TRBV9 and TRBJ1-1; 7 nucleotides agree with TRBD1. V lost 0 bases and J lost 4; bases outside the gene matches: 3. Germline V gene lookup returns CDR1 SGDLS and CDR2 YYNGEE. The CDR3 contains 14 residues. The CDR3 region has the DNA TGTGCCAGCAGCGTAGCCGGGACAGTCACTGAAGCTTTCTTT. It encodes CASSVAGTVTEAFF.

The rearrangement links TRBV11-3 to TRBJ2-1; 7 nucleotides agree with TRBD2. The ends lost 5 bases at V and 5 bases at J; junction bases unmatched: 6. Per germline, CDR1 SGHNT and CDR2 YENEEA. CDR3 length: 14 residues. The CDR3 region has the DNA TGTGCCAGCAGCCCTCCTCTAGCGGACAATGAGCAGTTCTTC. It is translated as CASSPPLADNEQFF. The variable domain in full, completed from reference TRBV11-3 and TRBJ2-1, reads EAGVVQSPRYKIIEKKQPVAFWCNPISGHNTLYWYLQNLGQGPELLIRYENEEAVDDSQLPKDRFSAERLKGVDSTLKIQPAELGDSAVYLCASSPPLADNEQFFGPGTRLTVL.

This CDR3 is CAISDYRGATRDEQFF. The CDR3, as DNA: TGTGCCATCAGTGACTACAGGGGGGCAACTCGGGATGAGCAGTTCTTC. This sequence joins TRBV10-3 and TRBJ2-1; 8 nucleotides line up with TRBD1. CDR3 size: 16 residues. The V segment lost 3 bases and the J segment 8 bases; nucleotides outside the gene matches: 12. CDR1 is ENHRY, CDR2 SYGVKD, per germline.

The chain uses TRBV19 and TRBJ1-1, with 8 bases aligning to TRBD1. Germline CDR1 reads LNHDA; CDR2 reads SQIVND (reference sequence). V gave up 6 bases and J gave up 4 bases; unmatched junction bases: 4. The CDR3 length is 13 residues. CDR3 in amino acids: CASSHTGGTEAFF. CDR3 DNA: TGTGCCAGTAGCCATACAGGGGGCACTGAAGCTTTCTTT.

This clone was observed once. V and J are TRBV5-1 and TRBJ1-2, with 7 nucleotides matching TRBD1. This CDR3 contains 13 residues. The V gene end was trimmed by 2 bases and the J gene end by 4 bases; junction bases not matched to a gene: 2. Germline values: CDR1 SGHRS, CDR2 YFSETQ. CDR3 sequence reads: CASSLGTVYGYTF. In DNA, the CDR3 is TGCGCCAGCAGCTTAGGGACAGTCTATGGCTACACCTTC.

The CDR3 region has the DNA TGCGCCAGCAGCGCGGGACAGGGGATCACCGGGGAGCTGTTTTTT. It codes for CASSAGQGITGELFF. This chain connects TRBV5-1 to TRBJ2-2, with TRBD1 matching 10 bases. The CDR3 is made up of 15 amino acids. V shed 4 bases, J shed 4 bases, and the junction held 4 bases outside the gene matches. The germline V gene encodes CDR1 SGHRS and CDR2 YFSETQ.

This clone has at least ten counts. The gene calls are TRBV7-2 and TRBJ1-5, with TRBD1 as a possible D gene (5 bases). The CDR3 has 13 amino acids. Germline V lookup: CDR1 SGHTA, CDR2 FQGNSA. Trimming removed 5 bases at V and 7 bases at J, with 12 bases between. CDR3 sequence reads: CASSTQGTQPQHF. DNA of the CDR3: TGTGCCAGCAGCACGCAGGGAACCCAGCCCCAGCATTTT.

This clone has just a few counts. The chain links TRBV5-1 to TRBJ2-3, with a tentative D call TRBD2 (5 bases). The V and J ends lost 4 bases and 2 bases respectively, with 14 bases between them. The CDR3 has 15 residues. CDR1 is SGHRS, CDR2 YFSETQ, per germline. CDR3 amino acids: CASSPRPDFTDTQYF. CDR3 sequence (DNA): TGCGCCAGCAGCCCCAGACCGGACTTCACAGATACGCAGTATTTT.

The chain couples TRBV2 to TRBJ2-2; D may be TRBD1 (5 bases). Germline V gene sequence: CDR1 SNHLY, CDR2 FYNNEI. The CDR3 has 14 residues. Trimming pared 4 bases from V and 3 bases from J, leaving 9 bases between. The CDR3, as DNA: TGTGCCAGCAGTGTACGCAGGGACACCGGGGAGCTGTTTTTT. As protein: CASSVRRDTGELFF. Supplemented by reference TRBV2 and TRBJ2-2, the full variable domain reads EPEVTQTPSHQVTQMGQEVILRCVPISNHLYFYWYRQILGQKVEFLVSFYNNEISEKSEIFDDQFSVERPDGSNFTLKIRSTKLEDSAMYFCASSVRRDTGELFFGEGSRLTVL.

V is TRBV7-9 and J is TRBJ2-7, with 7 bases fitting TRBD1. The CDR3 spans 11 residues. Germline V gives CDR1 SEHNR, CDR2 FQNEAQ (reference sequence). Losses at the gene ends were 5 bases for V and 6 bases for J; bases not matched to a gene: 1. CDR3 coding DNA: TGTGCCAGCAGCAGGGGGCTCGAGCAGTACTTC. It codes for CASSRGLEQYF.

The chain carries TRBV6-5 and TRBJ1-4; possible D gene TRBD1, 6 bases. CDR1 and CDR2 from the germline V gene are MNHEY and SVGAGI. V lost 2 bases, J lost 14 bases, and 24 bases lay in between. The CDR3 spans 16 residues. The CDR3 DNA follows: TGTGCCAGCAGTTACCGCGGAGACAGGACGCCCTCGATTCTGTTTTTT. This gives the protein CASSYRGDRTPSILFF.

The count of this clone is one. Written as DNA, the CDR3 is TGTGCCACCACCTCCGGGACAGGGTCCGAGCAGTACTTC. It is translated as CATTSGTGSEQYF. This chain uses TRBV6-5 with TRBJ2-7; TRBD1 matches at 9 bases. Trimming took 10 bases from V and 6 from J; bases not matched to a gene: 10. The CDR3 spans 13 residues. Germline V gene lookup returns CDR1 MNHEY and CDR2 SVGAGI.

V gene TRBV5-1 combines with J gene TRBJ1-1; 8 bases are shared with TRBD1. The CDR3 has 14 amino acids. V gave up 4 bases and J gave up 1 base; unmatched junction bases: 3. Germline CDR1 and CDR2: SGHRS and YFSETQ. This CDR3 reads CASSTGTGNTEAFF. CDR3 coding DNA: TGCGCCAGCAGCACCGGGACAGGGAACACTGAAGCTTTCTTT.

The chain is built from TRBV9 and TRBJ2-7, with 9 bases matching TRBD2. The CDR3 length is 16 residues. Germline V gene sequence: CDR1 SGDLS, CDR2 YYNGEE. V shed 1 base, J shed 2 bases, and the junction held 7 bases outside the gene matches. Written as DNA, the CDR3 is TGTGCCAGCAGCGTACGAGCGGGAGGCCCCCCCTACGAGCAGTACTTC. It specifies CASSVRAGGPPYEQYF.

CDR3 DNA sequence: TGTGCCAGCAGCCAAGGCAGAGGGATGAACACTGAAGCTTTCTTT. The encoded protein is CASSQGRGMNTEAFF. The V gene is TRBV14, the J gene TRBJ1-1, with no clear D. V lost 1 base to trimming and J lost 0 bases, with 9 bases between them. The CDR3 is made up of 15 amino acids. The germline V gene encodes CDR1 SGHDN and CDR2 FVKESK.

This chain joins TRBV4-1 and TRBJ2-1; TRBD2 agrees at 8 bases. The germline V gene encodes CDR1 MGHRA and CDR2 YSYEKL. The trim removed 1 base at V and 3 bases at J, leaving 8 bases unmatched. The CDR3 totals 17 residues. DNA of the CDR3: TGCGCCAGCAGCCAAGGGGGGCGGGGGGTCATCTACAATGAGCAGTTCTTC. This translates into CASSQGGRGVIYNEQFF.

The chain uses TRBV19 and TRBJ1-5; TRBD1 aligns across 8 bases. The V gene end was trimmed by 3 bases and the J gene end by 0 bases; junction bases not matched to a gene: 19. The CDR3 sequence is 21 residues long. Germline CDR1 LNHDA, CDR2 SQIVND (reference sequence). CDR3 sequence: CASSIFRSGQDLYYSNQPQHF. CDR3 nucleotide sequence: TGTGCCAGTAGTATTTTCCGATCGGGACAGGACCTGTATTATAGCAATCAGCCCCAGCATTTT.

This chain uses TRBV5-1 with TRBJ2-7, with TRBD1 as a possible D gene (7 bases). The V gene lost 4 bases and the J gene lost 0 bases, with 14 bases spanning the gap. The CDR3 length is 15 residues. Germline-derived CDR1 and CDR2 are SGHRS and YFSETQ. CDR3 loop: CASSPEGQSSYEQYF. For the CDR3, the DNA is TGCGCCAGCAGCCCGGAGGGACAGAGCTCCTACGAGCAGTACTTC.

The chain joins TRBV19 to TRBJ1-1; a weak D match, TRBD1 (5 bases). The V end lost 1 base, the J end lost 9 bases, and 15 bases lay between the germline ends. CDR3 length: 14 residues. Germline CDR1 reads LNHDA; CDR2 reads SQIVND (reference sequence). The CDR3 region is CASSIGQGNDKAFF. The CDR3 nucleotides are TGTGCCAGTAGTATAGGGCAGGGTAATGACAAAGCTTTCTTT.

The rearrangement links TRBV5-5 to TRBJ2-7; 7 bases match TRBD1. In germline, CDR1 is SGHKS, CDR2 YYEKEE (reference sequence). This CDR3 has 13 amino acids. Unmatched junction bases numbered 5, after V lost 4 bases and J lost 4 bases. The CDR3 sequence is CASSETGWYEQYF. CDR3 DNA sequence: TGTGCCAGCAGCGAGACAGGGTGGTACGAGCAGTACTTC.